A single TCR beta chain is shown here with its context. Its specific antigen is unknown. Per-nucleotide qualities are absent, and no much larger clonotype sits a single base away. The CDR3, from cysteine to phenylalanine, totals 13 residues. The CDR3 DNA has 39 bases and is translated from base 1. V loses 2 bases, J loses 7 bases, and the germline ends lie 9 bases apart. For CDR1 and CDR2, the germline V gene lists SGHNT and YENEEA. Each collaborating institution followed its own protocols to collect whole blood in K2EDTA tubes. For TCRbeta analysis, collaborators shipped samples in one of three forms: frozen whole blood, isolated PBMCs, or DNA extracted from either of those sample types. This entry is derived from a study of blood T cell repertoires in COVID-19 (dated by TCRdb to the early 2020s). Context from the whole study: Samples covering the acute and convalescent phases of COVID-19 were provided by collaborators in the United States, Italy and Spain. The prospective study material was composed of cDNA or gDNA derived from T cells, B-cell-depleted T cells, or PBMCs. The samples were drawn from the first 160 participants of the ongoing ImmuneRACE study and from some 1,300 subjects provided by 6 global collaborators. Sample metadata almost always included a de-identified subject ID, COVID-19 status, age in years and sex. Where available, HLA class I and class II types were taken from metadata supplied by the sample provider and were not determined by assay-based typing. Deeply sampled blood TCRbeta repertoires from subjects exposed to, actively infected with, or recovered from COVID-19 were included in the dataset. The repertoires were released in a freely available public database meant as a resource for research on the immune response to SARS-CoV-2.

The immunoSEQ Assay, a bias-controlled multiplex PCR, was used to amplify TCRbeta CDR3 regions from genomic DNA. The study's own analysis went as follows. Nucleated cell counts per sample were estimated from amplification of reference gene primers within the assay. To quantify the absolute abundance of each unique TCRbeta CDR3 rearrangement, sequence reads were collapsed and filtered. Productive Simpson clonality was computed per sample as the square root of Simpson's diversity index over productive rearrangements. TCRdb's version of the immuneACCESS table is confined to in-frame rearrangements and falls short of the full clone set. An unresolved V gene accounts for under half of the shortfall where checked; the remainder is of unknown origin. From that table come the V and J calls and clone size; the DNA was used to work out D and trimming. This sample lists 70,000 to 80,000 clones; roughly four fifths were detected once. The leading ten clones occupy around 41% of the sample.

What the research found in general, with its limitations: Clinical and demographic metadata were provided uncurated, with the amount varying by source and participant.

This TCR came from a man older than 75 with acute or convalescent COVID-19. This receptor chain uses TRBV11-3 and TRBJ2-1; the D gene remains uncertain. Sequencing input: peripheral blood. The base sequence is TGTGCCAGCAGCTTACTTAGCTCTAATGAGCAGTTCTTC. This sequence encodes CASSLLSSNEQFF.